Sequencing of this T cell receptor beta chain was carried out in a study of blood T cell repertoires in COVID-19. Germline CDR1 and CDR2: LNHDA and SQIVND (reference sequence). CDR3 size: 18 residues. The J segment lost 1 base and the V segment lost 1 base, leaving 4 bases of the junction unmatched. The method was immunoSEQ multiplex PCR; TCRdb's version includes in-frame clones alone and lacks a portion of them. The sample contains some 200,000 clones, roughly 87% of which appear only once. The clonotype originates from a man aged 30-40 years in a cohort exposed to, infected with or recovered from COVID-19 (not recorded which). V and J are TRBV19 and TRBJ2-6, with 10 bases identical to TRBD1. The sequenced material came from PBMCs or T cells enriched from blood (not recorded which). Written as DNA, the CDR3 is TGTGCCAGTAGTATAGGGACAGGGGGTTTGTCTGGGGCCAACGTCCTGACTTTC. This translates into CASSIGTGGLSGANVLTF. Based on the CDR3 plus reference TRBV19 and TRBJ2-6, the full variable domain is DGGITQSPKYLFRKEGQNVTLSCEQNLNHDAMYWYRQDPGQGLRLIYYSQIVNDFQKGDIAEGYSVSREKKESFPLTVTSAQKNPTAFYLCASSIGTGGLSGANVLTFGAGSRLTVL.